The present T cell receptor (beta chain) was sequenced within a study of blood T cells in healthy people across ages (dated by TCRdb to about 2015). With respect to the entire study: In model experiments, template switching captured roughly one uniquely barcoded TCR beta cDNA molecule for every two T cells. The study measured age-related changes in TCR beta repertoire diversity using deep sequencing normalized with unique cDNA molecular identifiers. The donors were divided into four age groups: young (average around 17 years), middle-aged (approximately 41), aged (approximately 62) and long-lived (approximately 74). Two additional independent replicas of 1 million unique cDNA reads from the same blood draw were analyzed for two donors (one aged 18 to 30 and one aged 80 or older).

As concerns this clonotype: Its recognized antigen is unknown. No base quality values were provided; no much bigger clone lies one nucleotide off.

Broader findings and caveats from the paper: Estimates of total diversity from one million sequenced T cells were regarded as lower bounds and underestimates. As age increased, observed TCR beta diversity per million T cells dropped in a roughly linear way, and a significant reduction was already evident by age around 41. Because profiling used bulk unsorted PBMCs, naive and antigen-experienced compartments could not be compared conclusively. Because donor CMV infection status was unknown, age-related changes in expanded clonotypes were potentially confounded. Observed TCR beta diversity correlated strongly with the percentage of naive T cells measured by flow cytometry. Compared with the aged group, the long-lived group had more naive CD4+ T cells, fewer expanded clones and increased TCR diversity, a pattern suggesting age selection.

Libraries were prepared through 5' RACE. TCRdb names Illumina HiSeq 2500 as the instrument used. A second PCR of roughly 7 to 11 cycles was performed with a sample-barcoded 5' primer and a J-beta primer mix. Each TCR beta cDNA molecule received a unique molecular identifier from a template-switch 5' adaptor carrying 12 random nucleotides. Each sample yielded at least 2.5 million CDR3-containing paired-end reads. First-strand cDNA was synthesized from all RNA with the Mint cDNA synthesis kit, primed by a TRBC-specific oligonucleotide. After uracil-DNA glycosylase treatment, a first 18-cycle PCR used universal primers M1SS and BC2_uni_R on all cDNA. The original pipeline was this. For normalization, 1 million high-quality reads were randomly selected from each sample, with every read carrying a distinct molecular identifier. Instead of being binned into consensus sequences, reads that shared molecular identifiers were thrown out. MiTCR, with a Q25 quality threshold and the strictest error-elimination algorithm, was used for CDR3 identification, clonotype clustering and error correction. A nonparametric unseen species model using Euler transformation provided a lower-bound estimate of total TCR beta diversity. In TCRdb, the public reads were trimmed at Q25 with fastp and aligned with MiXCR, with productive beta chains retained. Rows with a matching CDR3 protein are joined into one entry that keeps the most common DNA and genes. The V and J calls here are based on TCRdb, not the publication. For this sample the table gives over 500,000 distinct CDR3 sequences, of which 25% to 35% were detected only once. In total, the top ten clones hold about 3.9% of the sample.

Systemically healthy Caucasian individuals from Russia, 35 to 50 in total and aged about 6 to 100 years, were included as donors. Each donor gave around 9.8 milliliters of peripheral blood, collected into EDTA-treated Vacutainer tubes. Ficoll-Paque density-gradient centrifugation was used to isolate PBMCs, with at least 6.5 million per sample. Trizol reagent was used to extract total RNA from PBMCs, with at least 6 micrograms per sample. The percentages of naive CD45RAhigh/CD27high T cells were determined by flow cytometry on a PBMC aliquot from every donor. The sample was also linked to a second study, of T cells of mothers and their children. From the second report: Nine systemically healthy Caucasian individuals, comprising three mothers and their six children, were included as donors. cDNA synthesis consumed the entire amount of extracted RNA, loaded at about 1.5 ug RNA in each 15 ul reaction. In the second PCR, the M1S primer introduced both the sample barcodes and 2-4 random nucleotides. More than 8.5 million TCR beta CDR3 reads were obtained from each mother, and about 3 million reads were obtained from each child. In both related and unrelated pairs, thymic selection shapes the output of TCR recombination in a similar way, with inherited differences having only a minor effect. Normalized repertoire overlap was always found to be slightly, but never significantly, higher in related mother-child pairs than in unrelated mother-child pairs. With a sensitivity of approximately 100 clones per million clonotypes, no persistent microchimeric T cell clones were detected. The study used deep NGS to compare TCR beta repertoires of mothers and children, seeking features distinguishing related mother-child pairs from unrelated individuals. Mothers averaged roughly 36 +/- 4 years of age and children averaged around 10 +/- 4 years. After adapter ligation was performed with NEBNext reagents, the libraries were sequenced on an Illumina HiSeq 2000 with 100+100 nt paired-end reads. To prevent cross-contamination, the mother and child libraries were prepared one month apart and sequenced in separate runs. Between roughly 500,000 and 2,100,000 distinct TCR beta clonotypes were identified per donor. Naive TCR beta clonotypes were estimated from low-frequency clonotypes matched to each donor's FACS-determined naive share, without sorting.

The sequenced sample consisted of blood. This receptor was obtained from a boy aged 2-9 years in good health.

The nucleotide sequence is given as TGCAGTGCTAGCAACGCGGGGGGAGCCAAAAACATTCAGTACTTC. The resulting protein is CSASNAGGAKNIQYF. The V gene is TRBV20-1 and the J gene is TRBJ2-4, with 8 bases aligning to TRBD2. V ends up 3 bases short and J 0 bases short, with an unmatched junction base count of 4. Per the germline V gene (reference sequence), DFQATT is the CDR1 and SNEGSKA is the CDR2. Its CDR3 holds 15 amino acids, cysteine through phenylalanine. The entry retains the CDR3 DNA only, 45 bases that are in frame from base 1.